This T cell receptor beta chain appears in the sequencing data of a study of blood T cell repertoires in COVID-19. Study-level background: Spain, Italy and the United States supplied samples that represented acute and convalescent COVID-19.

As processed by the authors: Researchers report that nucleated cell counts were estimated from reference gene primer amplification. Some clones are missing from TCRdb's copy, which holds only in-frame ones; the method was immunoSEQ multiplex PCR. The DNA was the basis for D and trimming; V, J and clone size are from that table. The data hold about 190,000 clones, with almost 90% observed a single time. The V segment lost 2 bases and the J segment 4 bases; nucleotides outside the gene matches: 6. Germline V lookup: CDR1 LGHDT, CDR2 YNNKEL (reference sequence). The CDR3 has 16 amino acids. This clone has only one observation.

The receptor comes from a man between 45 and 60 years old with acute or convalescent COVID-19. The specimen was peripheral blood. This chain links TRBV3-1 (or the pseudogene TRBV3-2) with TRBJ2-7, with 12 bases that match TRBD2. Here the CDR3 DNA reads TGTGCCAGCAGCCAATCTCGGACTAGCGGGAAATACGAGCAGTACTTC. Encoded protein: CASSQSRTSGKYEQYF.